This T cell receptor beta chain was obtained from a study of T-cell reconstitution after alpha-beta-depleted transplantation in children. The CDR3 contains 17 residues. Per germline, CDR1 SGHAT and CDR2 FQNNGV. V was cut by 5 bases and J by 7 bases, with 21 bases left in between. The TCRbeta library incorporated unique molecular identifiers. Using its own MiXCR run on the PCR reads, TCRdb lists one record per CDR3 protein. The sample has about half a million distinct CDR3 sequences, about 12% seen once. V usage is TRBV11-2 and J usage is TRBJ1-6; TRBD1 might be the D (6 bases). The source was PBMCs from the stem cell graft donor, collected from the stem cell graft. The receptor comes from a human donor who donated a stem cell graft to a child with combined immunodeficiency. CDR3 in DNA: TGTGCCAGCAGCCGTTCTCCGGGACAAGGGGGGAATTCACCCCTCCACTTT. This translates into CASSRSPGQGGNSPLHF.